This T cell receptor beta chain was sequenced in a study of neurological immune-mediated disorders (dated by TCRdb to between 2017 and 2020). About the full investigation: Using UMI-based sequencing, the study compared peripheral blood TCR-beta repertoires from patients with HTLV-I-associated myelopathy (HAM/TSP), patients with multiple sclerosis, and healthy controls. The cohort was made up of 68 subjects, consisting of 15 or so HAM/TSP patients, around 35 multiple sclerosis patients and around 20 healthy controls. The roughly 100 TCR-beta libraries covered PBMC samples along with longitudinal samples, technical triplicates, and paired sorted CD4+ and CD8+ T-cell subsets.

To synthesize cDNA, template-switch 5'RACE was performed with a primer carrying a 10-nucleotide random unique molecular identifier so that each TCR transcript was tagged. Every sequencing run yielded over 160 million TCR-beta sequences covering 15-18 subjects. Total RNA was extracted with the RNeasy kit. The KAPA Real-time Library Amplification kit was used to amplify TCR-beta VDJ regions with primers for the TCR constant region and the 5'RACE anchor. Sample indexes and Illumina adaptors were added in a first PCR, after which library yield was increased in a second PCR. After Ampure bead purification, the TCR product of roughly 650 bp was size-selected on a 2% E-gel SizeSelection system. Library quality was checked on a Bioanalyzer, concentration was measured with Qubit, and libraries were quantified with the Kapa Library Quantification kit before pooling. An Illumina HiSeq 2500 was used to sequence the libraries paired-end at 2 x 150 bp. To increase sequence diversity, about 25-31% phiX was spiked into each library pool. As for the original processing: Quality-filtered reads were processed with the UMI-based MiGEC pipeline, and over 75% of raw TCR sequences were removed by the MiGEC pipeline during error correction. IMGT germline references were used for alignment of VDJ genes, and clonotypes were defined by a unique CDR3 amino acid sequence together with V-J genes. Clonal expansion, Shannon diversity and CDR3 relatedness were evaluated with VDJtools (CalcPairwiseDistances, ClusterSamples), while phylogenetic trees were built in CLCbio workbench. Clones with at least 8 unique UMIs were defined as expanded, with this threshold being based on coefficient-of-variation modelling across technical triplicates. TCRdb handled the public reads itself, with Q25 trimming in fastp and clone calling in MiXCR, and kept productive beta chains. Rows are combined by CDR3 protein, so each entry shows the most common genes and DNA. In this record, the V and J calls reflect TCRdb's handling and not the investigators' own analysis. The sample table shows about 46,000 distinct CDR3 sequences, and 9% to 12% are seen once. The top ten hold under 5.5% of the sample.

The full study reports these points: Expanded clones from different subjects shared no identical CDR3 amino acid sequences, which suggests that TCR-beta repertoires were private in all groups. TCR clonal expansion was greatest in HAM/TSP patients and smallest in MS patients, who ranked below even healthy controls.

For the unsorted PBMC libraries, 2 million PBMCs were stored in RNAlater at -80 degrees C until RNA extraction and were used to generate the libraries. PBMCs were separated from peripheral blood using Ficoll-Hypaque density gradient centrifugation and then cryopreserved in liquid nitrogen. CDR1 and CDR2 (LGHDT, YNNKEL) derive from the germline V gene (reference sequence). Deletion took 4 bases off V and 3 bases off J, with a span of 9 bases between the germline ends. From its cysteine to its phenylalanine, the CDR3 spans 14 amino acids. CDR3 DNA only is kept here, 42 bases in frame from base 1. This clonotype was seen many times. This receptor's antigen is unknown. Per-nucleotide qualities are absent, and no much larger clonotype sits a single base away.

Sequenced: PBMCs. This clonotype was obtained from a man between 65 and 85 years old with HTLV-1-associated myelopathy (HAM/TSP). The chain links TRBV3-1 with TRBJ2-2; there is no confident call for the D gene. The CDR3 here reads CASSPSIHTGELFF. The base sequence is TGTGCCAGCAGCCCCTCCATCCACACCGGGGAGCTGTTTTTT.